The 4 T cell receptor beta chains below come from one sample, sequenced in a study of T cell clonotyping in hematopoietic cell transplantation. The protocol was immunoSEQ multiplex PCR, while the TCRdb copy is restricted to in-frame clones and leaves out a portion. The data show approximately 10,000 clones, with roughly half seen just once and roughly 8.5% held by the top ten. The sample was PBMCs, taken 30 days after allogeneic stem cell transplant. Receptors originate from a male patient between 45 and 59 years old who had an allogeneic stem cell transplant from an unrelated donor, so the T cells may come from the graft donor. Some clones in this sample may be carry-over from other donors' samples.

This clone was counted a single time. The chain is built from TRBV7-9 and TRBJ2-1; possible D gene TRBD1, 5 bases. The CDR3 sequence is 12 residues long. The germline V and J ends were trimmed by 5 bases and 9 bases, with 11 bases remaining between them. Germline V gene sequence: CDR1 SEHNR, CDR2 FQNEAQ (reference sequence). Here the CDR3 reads CASSVRGFEQFF. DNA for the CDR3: TGTGCCAGCAGCGTTAGGGGTTTTGAGCAGTTCTTC. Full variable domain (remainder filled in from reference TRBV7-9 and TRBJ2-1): DTGVSQNPRHKITKRGQNVTFRCDPISEHNRLYWYRQTLGQGPEFLTYFQNEAQLEKSRLLSDRFSAERPKGSFSTLEIQRTEQGDSAMYLCASSVRGFEQFFGPGTRLTVL.

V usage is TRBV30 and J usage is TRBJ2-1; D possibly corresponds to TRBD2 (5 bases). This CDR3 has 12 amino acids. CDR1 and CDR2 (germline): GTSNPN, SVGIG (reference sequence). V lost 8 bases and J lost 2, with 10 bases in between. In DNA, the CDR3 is TGTGCCGGGCTAGCCACCTACAATGAGCAGTTCTTC. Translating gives CAGLATYNEQFF.

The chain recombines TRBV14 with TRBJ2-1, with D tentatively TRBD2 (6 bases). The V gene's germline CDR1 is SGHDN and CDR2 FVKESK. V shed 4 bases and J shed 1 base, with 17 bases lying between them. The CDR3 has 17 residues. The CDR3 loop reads CASSPLDGGNSYNEQFF. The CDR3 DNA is TGTGCCAGCAGCCCCCTCGATGGGGGGAATTCCTACAATGAGCAGTTCTTC. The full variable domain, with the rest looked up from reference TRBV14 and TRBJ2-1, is EAGVTQFPSHSVIEKGQTVTLRCDPISGHDNLYWYRRVMGKEIKFLLHFVKESKQDESGMPNNRFLAERTGGTYSTLKVQPAELEDSGVYFCASSPLDGGNSYNEQFFGPGTRLTVL.

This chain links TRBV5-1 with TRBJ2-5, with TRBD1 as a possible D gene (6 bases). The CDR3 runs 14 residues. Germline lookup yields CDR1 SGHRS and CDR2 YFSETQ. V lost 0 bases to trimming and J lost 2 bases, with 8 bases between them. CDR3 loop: CASSLAGTQETQYF. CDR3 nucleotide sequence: TGCGCCAGCAGCTTGGCGGGGACACAAGAGACCCAGTACTTC.